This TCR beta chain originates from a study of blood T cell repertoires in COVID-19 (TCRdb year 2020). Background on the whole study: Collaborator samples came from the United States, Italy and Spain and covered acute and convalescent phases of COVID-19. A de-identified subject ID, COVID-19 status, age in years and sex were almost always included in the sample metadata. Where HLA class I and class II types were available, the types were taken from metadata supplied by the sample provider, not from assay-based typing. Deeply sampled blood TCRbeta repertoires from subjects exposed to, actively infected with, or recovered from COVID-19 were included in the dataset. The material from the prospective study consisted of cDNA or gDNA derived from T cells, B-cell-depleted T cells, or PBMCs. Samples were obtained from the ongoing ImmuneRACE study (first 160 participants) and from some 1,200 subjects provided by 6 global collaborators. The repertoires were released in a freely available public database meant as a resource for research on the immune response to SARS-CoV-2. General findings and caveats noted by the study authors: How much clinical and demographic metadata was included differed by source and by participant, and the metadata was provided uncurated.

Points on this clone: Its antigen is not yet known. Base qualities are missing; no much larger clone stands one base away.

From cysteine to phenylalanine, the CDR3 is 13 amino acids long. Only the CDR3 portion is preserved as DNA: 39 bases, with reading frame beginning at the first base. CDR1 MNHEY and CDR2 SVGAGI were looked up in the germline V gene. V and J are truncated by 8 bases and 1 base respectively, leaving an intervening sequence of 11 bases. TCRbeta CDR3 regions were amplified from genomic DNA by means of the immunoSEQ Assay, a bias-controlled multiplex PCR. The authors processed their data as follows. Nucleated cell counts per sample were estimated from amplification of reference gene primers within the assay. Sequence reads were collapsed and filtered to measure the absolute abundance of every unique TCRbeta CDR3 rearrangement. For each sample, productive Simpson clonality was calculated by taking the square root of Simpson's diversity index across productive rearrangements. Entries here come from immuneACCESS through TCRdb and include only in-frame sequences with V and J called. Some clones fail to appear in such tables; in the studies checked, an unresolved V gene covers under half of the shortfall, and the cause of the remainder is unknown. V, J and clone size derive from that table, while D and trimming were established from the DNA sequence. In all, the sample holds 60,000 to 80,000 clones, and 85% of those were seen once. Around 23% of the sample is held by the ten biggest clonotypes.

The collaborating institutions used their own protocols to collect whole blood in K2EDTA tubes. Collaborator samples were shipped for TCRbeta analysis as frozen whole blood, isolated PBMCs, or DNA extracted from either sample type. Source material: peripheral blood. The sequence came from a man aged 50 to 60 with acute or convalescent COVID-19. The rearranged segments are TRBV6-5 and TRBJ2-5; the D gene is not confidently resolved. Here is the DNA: TGTGCCAGCCTAGACTCAGTCCAAGAGACCCAGTACTTC. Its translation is CASLDSVQETQYF.